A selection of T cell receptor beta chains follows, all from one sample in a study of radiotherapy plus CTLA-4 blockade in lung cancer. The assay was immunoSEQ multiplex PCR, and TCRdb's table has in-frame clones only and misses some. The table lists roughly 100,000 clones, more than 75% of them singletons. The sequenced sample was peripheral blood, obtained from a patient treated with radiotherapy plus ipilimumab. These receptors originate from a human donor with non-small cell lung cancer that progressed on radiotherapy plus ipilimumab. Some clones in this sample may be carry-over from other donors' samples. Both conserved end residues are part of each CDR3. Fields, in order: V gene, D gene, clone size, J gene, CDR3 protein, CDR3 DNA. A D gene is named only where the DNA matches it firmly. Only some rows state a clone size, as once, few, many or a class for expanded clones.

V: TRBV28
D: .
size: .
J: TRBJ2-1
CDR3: CAIKDGQIYNEQFF
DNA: TGTGCCATCAAAGACGGACAAATCTACAATGAGCAGTTCTTC

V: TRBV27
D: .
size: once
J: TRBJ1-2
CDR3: CASSPGTVPRDGYTF
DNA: TGTGCCAGCAGTCCCGGGACGGTGCCGCGGGATGGCTACACCTTC

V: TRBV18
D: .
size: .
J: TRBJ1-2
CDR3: CASSQMDNYGYTF
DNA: TGTGCCAGCTCACAAATGGACAATTATGGCTACACCTTC

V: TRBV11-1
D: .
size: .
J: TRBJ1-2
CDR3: CASSLIPGSNYGHTF
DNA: TGTGCCAGCAGCTTAATTCCAGGATCTAACTATGGCCACACCTTC

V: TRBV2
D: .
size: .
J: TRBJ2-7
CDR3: CASREDSYEQYF
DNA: TGTGCCAGCAGGGAGGACAGCTACGAGCAGTACTTC

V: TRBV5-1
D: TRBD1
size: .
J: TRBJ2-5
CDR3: CASSFGIRTGQETQYF
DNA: TGCGCCAGCAGCTTTGGGATCAGGACAGGTCAAGAGACCCAGTACTTC

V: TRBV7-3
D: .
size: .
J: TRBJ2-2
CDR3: CASRLGGPGELFF
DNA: TGTGCCAGCAGACTAGGGGGTCCCGGGGAGCTGTTTTTT

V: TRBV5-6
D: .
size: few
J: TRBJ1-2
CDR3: CASSPDRNYGYTF
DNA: TGTGCCAGCAGCCCGGACAGAAACTATGGCTACACCTTC

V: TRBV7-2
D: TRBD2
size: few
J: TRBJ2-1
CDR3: CASSSKTSGGYNEQFF
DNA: TGTGCCAGCAGCTCCAAAACTAGCGGGGGCTACAATGAGCAGTTCTTC

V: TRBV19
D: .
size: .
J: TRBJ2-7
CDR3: CASSILQGGGEQYF
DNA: TGTGCCAGTAGTATATTACAGGGTGGAGGCGAGCAGTACTTC

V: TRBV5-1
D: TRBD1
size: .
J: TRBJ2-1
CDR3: CASRGQGASNEQFF
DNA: TGCGCCAGCAGAGGGCAGGGGGCATCGAATGAGCAGTTCTTC

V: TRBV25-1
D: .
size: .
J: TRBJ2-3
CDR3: CASSESGRNTDTQYF
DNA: TGTGCCAGCAGTGAATCGGGTAGGAACACAGATACGCAGTATTTT

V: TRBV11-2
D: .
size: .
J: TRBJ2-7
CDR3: CASSKADSYEQYF
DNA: TGTGCCAGCAGCAAGGCCGACAGCTACGAGCAGTACTTC

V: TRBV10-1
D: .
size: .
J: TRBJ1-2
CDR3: CASSEPGGADGYTF
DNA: TGCGCCAGCAGTGAGCCCGGGGGCGCGGATGGCTACACCTTC

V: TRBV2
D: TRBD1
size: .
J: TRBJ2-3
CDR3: CASRVMGQGGTQYF
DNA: TGTGCCAGCAGAGTAATGGGACAGGGGGGTACGCAGTATTTT

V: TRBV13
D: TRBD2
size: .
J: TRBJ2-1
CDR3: CASSLVAGGSTYNEQFF
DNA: TGTGCCAGCAGCTTAGTAGCGGGGGGGTCGACCTACAATGAGCAGTTCTTC

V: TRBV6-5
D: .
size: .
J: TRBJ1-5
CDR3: CASGGGWGYQPQHF
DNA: TGTGCCAGCGGTGGGGGTTGGGGATACCAGCCCCAGCATTTT

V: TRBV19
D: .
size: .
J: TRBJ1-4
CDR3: CASSLFGPVWDEKLFF
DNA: TGTGCCAGTAGCCTATTTGGACCCGTTTGGGATGAAAAACTGTTTTTT

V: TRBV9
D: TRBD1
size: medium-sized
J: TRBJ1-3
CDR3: CASSVDPGGSGNTIYF
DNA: TGTGCCAGCAGCGTAGACCCAGGGGGCTCTGGAAACACCATATATTTT

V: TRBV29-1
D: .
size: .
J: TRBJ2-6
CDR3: CSVVSLSGANVLTF
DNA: TGCAGCGTTGTCTCCCTCTCTGGGGCCAACGTCCTGACTTTC

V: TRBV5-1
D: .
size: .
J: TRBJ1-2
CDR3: CASSLATEIYGYTF
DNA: TGCGCCAGCAGCTTGGCAACAGAGATCTATGGCTACACCTTC

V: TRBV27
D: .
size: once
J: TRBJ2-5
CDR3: CASSFLQEETQYF
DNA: TGTGCCAGCAGTTTTTTACAGGAAGAGACCCAGTACTTC

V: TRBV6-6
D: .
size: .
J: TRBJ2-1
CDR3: CASSYSAGSNNEQFF
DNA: TGTGCCAGCAGTTACTCAGCAGGTTCCAACAATGAGCAGTTCTTC

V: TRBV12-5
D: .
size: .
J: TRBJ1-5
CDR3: CASGLGGREPQHF
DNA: TGTGCTAGTGGTTTGGGCGGTCGCGAGCCCCAGCATTTT

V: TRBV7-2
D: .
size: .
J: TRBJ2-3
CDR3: CASSLVSVDTQYF
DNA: TGTGCCAGCAGCTTAGTAAGTGTAGATACGCAGTATTTT

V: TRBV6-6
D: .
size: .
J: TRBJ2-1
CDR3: CASSADFYNEQFF
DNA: TGTGCCAGCAGTGCGGACTTTTACAATGAGCAGTTCTTC

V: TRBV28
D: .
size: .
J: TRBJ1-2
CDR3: CASSKGSRDLRYGYTF
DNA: TGTGCCAGCAGTAAGGGGTCGAGGGATCTGCGTTATGGCTACACCTTC

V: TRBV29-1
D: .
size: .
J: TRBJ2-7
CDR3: CSVGGRGNYEQYF
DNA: TGCAGCGTTGGCGGGCGGGGAAACTACGAGCAGTACTTC

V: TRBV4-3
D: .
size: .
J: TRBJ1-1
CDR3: CASSHPKGSLNTEAFF
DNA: TGCGCCAGCAGCCACCCTAAGGGCAGCTTGAACACTGAAGCTTTCTTT